The TCR beta chain described here comes from a study of cytomegalovirus exposure and HLA in healthy donors. The study's findings and limits: Earlier analysis yielded a pattern in which most TCR beta V segments were productive about 87% or about 30% of the time. Apart from CMV serostatus, no immune exposure information was available. In a later analysis, DRB1 alleles had the most associated TCRs; HLA-C alleles the fewest. There were 164 TCR beta chains listed as cytomegalovirus-associated.

Details on this clone: Its target is not known.

It was with 60 Vbeta and 13 Jbeta primers that the PCR ran. The method was immunoSEQ multiplex PCR; TCRdb's version includes in-frame clones alone and lacks a portion of them. The table has approximately 190,000 clones, 78% seen once. Sequenced input: PBMCs. The receptor's source is a young woman in good health and CMV-seropositive.

The DNA of the CDR3 is TGTGCCTGGAGTGCACAAACGGGACTCCGGCGTTTGATGTCCCTCCACTTT. Amino acid sequence: CAWSAQTGLRRLMSLHF. The J gene is TRBJ1-6, the V gene TRBV30; TRBD1 is a possible D gene (5 bases). Germline V lookup: CDR1 GTSNPN, CDR2 SVGIG (reference sequence). Trimming shortened V by 1 base and J by 14 bases, and 27 bases separated the two germline ends. This CDR3 spans 17 amino acids. The whole variable domain, remainder taken from reference TRBV30 and TRBJ1-6, is SQTIHQWPATLVQPVGSPLSLECTVEGTSNPNLYWYRQAAGRGLQLLFYSVGIGQISSEVPQNLSASRPQDRQFILSSKKLLLSDSGFYLCAWSAQTGLRRLMSLHFGNGTRLTVT.